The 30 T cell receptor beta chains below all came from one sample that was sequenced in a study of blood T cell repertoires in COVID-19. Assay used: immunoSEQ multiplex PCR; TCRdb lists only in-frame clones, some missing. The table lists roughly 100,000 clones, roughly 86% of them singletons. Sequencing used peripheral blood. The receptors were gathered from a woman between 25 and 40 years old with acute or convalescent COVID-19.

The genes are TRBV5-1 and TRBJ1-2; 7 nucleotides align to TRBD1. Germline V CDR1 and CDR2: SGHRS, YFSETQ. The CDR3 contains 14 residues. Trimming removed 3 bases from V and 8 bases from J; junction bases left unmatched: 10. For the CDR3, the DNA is TGCGCCAGCAGCTCGGGACAGCTCCTTGACGGCTACACCTTC. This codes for CASSSGQLLDGYTF.

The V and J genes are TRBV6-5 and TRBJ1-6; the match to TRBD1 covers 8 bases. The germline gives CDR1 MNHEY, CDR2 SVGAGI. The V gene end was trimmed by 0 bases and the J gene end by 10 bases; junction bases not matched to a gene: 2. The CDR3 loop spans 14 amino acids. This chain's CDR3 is CASSYSDRASPLHF. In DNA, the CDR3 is TGTGCCAGCAGTTACTCGGACAGGGCATCACCCCTCCACTTT.

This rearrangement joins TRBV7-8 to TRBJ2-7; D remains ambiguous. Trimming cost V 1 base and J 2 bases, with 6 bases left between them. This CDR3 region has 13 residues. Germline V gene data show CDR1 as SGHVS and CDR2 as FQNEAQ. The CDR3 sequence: CASSLGQPYEQYF. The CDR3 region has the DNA TGTGCCAGCAGCTTAGGACAACCCTACGAGCAGTACTTC. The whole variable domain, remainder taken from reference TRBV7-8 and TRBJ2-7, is GAGVSQSPRYKVAKRGQDVALRCDPISGHVSLFWYQQALGQGPEFLTYFQNEAQLDKSGLPSDRFFAERPEGSVSTLKIQRTQQEDSAVYLCASSLGQPYEQYFGPGTRLTVT.

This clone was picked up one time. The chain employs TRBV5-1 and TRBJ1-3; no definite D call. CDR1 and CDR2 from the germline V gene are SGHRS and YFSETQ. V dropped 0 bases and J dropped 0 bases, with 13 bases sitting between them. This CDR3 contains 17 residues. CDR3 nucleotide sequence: TGCGCCAGCAGCTTGGCCCCCTTGACATTCTCTGGAAACACCATATATTTT. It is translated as CASSLAPLTFSGNTIYF.

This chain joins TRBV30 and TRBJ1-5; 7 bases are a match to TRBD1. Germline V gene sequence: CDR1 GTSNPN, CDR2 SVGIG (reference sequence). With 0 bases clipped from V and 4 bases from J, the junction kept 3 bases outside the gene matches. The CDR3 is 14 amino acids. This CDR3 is CAWSVQGNNQPQHF. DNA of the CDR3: TGTGCCTGGAGTGTACAGGGGAATAATCAGCCCCAGCATTTT.

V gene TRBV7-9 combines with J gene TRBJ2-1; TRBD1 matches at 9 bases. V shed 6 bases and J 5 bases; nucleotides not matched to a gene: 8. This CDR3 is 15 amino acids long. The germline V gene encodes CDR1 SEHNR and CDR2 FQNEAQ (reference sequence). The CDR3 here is CASSFGQGPNNEQFF. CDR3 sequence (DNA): TGTGCCAGCAGTTTTGGACAGGGGCCAAACAATGAGCAGTTCTTC.

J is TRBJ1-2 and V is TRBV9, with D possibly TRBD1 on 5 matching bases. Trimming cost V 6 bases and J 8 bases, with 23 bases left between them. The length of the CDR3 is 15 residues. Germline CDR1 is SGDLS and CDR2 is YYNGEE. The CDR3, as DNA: TGTGCCAGCACCCGCCCCGGGGAGGGAACAGGAGGCTACACCTTC. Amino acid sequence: CASTRPGEGTGGYTF.

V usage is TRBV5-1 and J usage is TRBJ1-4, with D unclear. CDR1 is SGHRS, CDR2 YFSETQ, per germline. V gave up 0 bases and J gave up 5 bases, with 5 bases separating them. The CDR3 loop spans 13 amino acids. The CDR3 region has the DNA TGCGCCAGCAGCTTGGGGCAGAATGAAAAACTGTTTTTT. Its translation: CASSLGQNEKLFF.

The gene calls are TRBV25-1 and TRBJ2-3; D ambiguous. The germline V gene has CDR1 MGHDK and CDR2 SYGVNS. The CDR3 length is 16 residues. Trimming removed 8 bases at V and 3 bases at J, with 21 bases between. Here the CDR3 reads CASSSSAGIQTDTQYF. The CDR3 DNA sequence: TGTGCCAGCTCGAGCTCTGCAGGAATCCAAACAGATACGCAGTATTTT. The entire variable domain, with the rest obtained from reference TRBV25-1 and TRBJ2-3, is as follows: EADIYQTPRYLVIGTGKKITLECSQTMGHDKMYWYQQDPGMELHLIHYSYGVNSTEKGDLSSESTVSRIRTEHFPLTLESARPSHTSQYLCASSSSAGIQTDTQYFGPGTRLTVL.

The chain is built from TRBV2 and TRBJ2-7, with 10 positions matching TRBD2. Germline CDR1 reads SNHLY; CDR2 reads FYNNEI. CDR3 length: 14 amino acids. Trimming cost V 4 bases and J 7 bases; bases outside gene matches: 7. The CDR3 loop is CASSGQLAGREQYF. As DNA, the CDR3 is TGTGCCAGCAGTGGGCAACTAGCGGGGAGGGAGCAGTACTTC.

As DNA, the CDR3 is TGTGCCAGCAGCGTAGGGGGAGGGAATGGCTACACCTTC. It is translated as CASSVGGGNGYTF. This chain links TRBV6-5 with TRBJ1-2; possible D gene TRBD1, 6 bases. Per germline, CDR1 MNHEY and CDR2 SVGAGI. Trimming pared 6 bases from V and 6 bases from J, leaving 14 bases between. The CDR3 covers 13 residues.

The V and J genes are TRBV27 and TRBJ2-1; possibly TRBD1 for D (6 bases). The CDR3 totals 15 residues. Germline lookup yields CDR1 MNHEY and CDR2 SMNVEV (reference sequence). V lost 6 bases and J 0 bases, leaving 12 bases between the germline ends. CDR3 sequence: CASSYRQDSYNEQFF. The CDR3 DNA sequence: TGTGCCAGCAGCTACAGACAGGACTCCTACAATGAGCAGTTCTTC.

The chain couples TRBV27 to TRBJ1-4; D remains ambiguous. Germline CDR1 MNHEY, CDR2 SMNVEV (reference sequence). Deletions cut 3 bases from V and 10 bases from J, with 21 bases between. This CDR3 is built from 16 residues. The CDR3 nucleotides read TGTGCCAGCAGTTTTCGACCCAACATCGAGGAAGGAAAACTGTTTTTT. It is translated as CASSFRPNIEEGKLFF.

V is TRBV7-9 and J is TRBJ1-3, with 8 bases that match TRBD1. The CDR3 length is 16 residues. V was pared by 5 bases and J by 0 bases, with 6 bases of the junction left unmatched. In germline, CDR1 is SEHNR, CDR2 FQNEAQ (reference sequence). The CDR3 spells CASSARQGSSGNTIYF. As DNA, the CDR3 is TGTGCCAGCAGCGCCCGACAGGGGAGCTCTGGAAACACCATATATTTT.

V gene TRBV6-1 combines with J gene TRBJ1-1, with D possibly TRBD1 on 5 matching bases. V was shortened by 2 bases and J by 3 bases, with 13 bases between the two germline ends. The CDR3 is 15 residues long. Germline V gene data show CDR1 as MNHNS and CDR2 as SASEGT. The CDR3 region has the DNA TGTGCCAGCAGTGAATCAAAAGGGGCTCACACTGAAGCTTTCTTT. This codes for CASSESKGAHTEAFF.

CDR3 region: CASIPHTLDGYTF. The CDR3 DNA sequence: TGTGCCAGCATCCCTCACACCCTCGATGGCTACACCTTC. This chain joins TRBV6-2 or TRBV6-3 and TRBJ1-2, with unresolved D. The CDR3 loop spans 13 amino acids. V shed 7 bases and J shed 6 bases, with 15 bases lying between them. Germline V gives CDR1 MNHEY, CDR2 SVGEGT.

The CDR3 sequence: CASSLVGGTGSVKNIQYF. CDR3 DNA sequence: TGTGCCAGCAGCTTAGTTGGGGGGACAGGGTCGGTCAAAAACATTCAGTACTTC. The gene calls are TRBV7-2 and TRBJ2-4, with TRBD1 matching over 9 bases. CDR3 length: 18 amino acids. Germline-derived CDR1 and CDR2 are SGHTA and FQGNSA. V dropped 1 base and J dropped 3; count of bases not matched to a gene: 10.

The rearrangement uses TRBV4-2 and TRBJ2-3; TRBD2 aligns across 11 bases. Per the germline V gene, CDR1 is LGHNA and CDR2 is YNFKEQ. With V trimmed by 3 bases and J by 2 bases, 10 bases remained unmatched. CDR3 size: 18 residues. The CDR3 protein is CASSQVPPLAGATDTQYF. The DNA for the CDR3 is TGTGCCAGCAGCCAGGTCCCCCCACTAGCGGGGGCCACAGATACGCAGTATTTT.

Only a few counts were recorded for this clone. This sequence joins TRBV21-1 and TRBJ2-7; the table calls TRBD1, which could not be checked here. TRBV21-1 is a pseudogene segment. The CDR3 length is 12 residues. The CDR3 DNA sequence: TGTGCCAGCAGCAACCGGACAGGGGGAGTCGAAGTC. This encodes CASSNRTGGVEV.

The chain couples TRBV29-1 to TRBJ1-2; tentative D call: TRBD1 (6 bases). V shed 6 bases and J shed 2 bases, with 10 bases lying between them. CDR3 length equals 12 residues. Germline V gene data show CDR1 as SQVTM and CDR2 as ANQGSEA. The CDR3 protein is CSVPQGNYGYTF. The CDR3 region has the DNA TGCAGCGTACCCCAGGGGAACTATGGCTACACCTTC. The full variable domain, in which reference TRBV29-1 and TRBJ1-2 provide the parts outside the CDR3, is SAVISQKPSRDICQRGTSLTIQCQVDSQVTMMFWYRQQPGQSLTLIATANQGSEATYESGFVIDKFPISRPNLTFSTLTVSNMSPEDSSIYLCSVPQGNYGYTFGSGTRLTVV.

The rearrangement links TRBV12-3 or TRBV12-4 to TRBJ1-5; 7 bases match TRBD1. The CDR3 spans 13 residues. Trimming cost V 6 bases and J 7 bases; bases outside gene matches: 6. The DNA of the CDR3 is TGTGCCAGCAGCCTAGGGGGCGGACAGCCCCAGCATTTT. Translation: CASSLGGGQPQHF.

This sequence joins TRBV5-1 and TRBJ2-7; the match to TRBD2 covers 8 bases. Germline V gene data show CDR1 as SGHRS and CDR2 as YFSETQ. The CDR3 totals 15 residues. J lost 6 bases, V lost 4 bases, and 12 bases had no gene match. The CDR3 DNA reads TGCGCCAGCAGCACGCCGGGACTAGGGTACAGCGAGCAGTACTTC. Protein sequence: CASSTPGLGYSEQYF.

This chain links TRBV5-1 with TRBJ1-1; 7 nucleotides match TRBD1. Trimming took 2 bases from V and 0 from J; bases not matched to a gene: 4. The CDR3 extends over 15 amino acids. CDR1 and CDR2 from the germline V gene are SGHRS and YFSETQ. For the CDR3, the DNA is TGCGCCAGCAGCTTAATGACAGGGCTGAACACTGAAGCTTTCTTT. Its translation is CASSLMTGLNTEAFF.

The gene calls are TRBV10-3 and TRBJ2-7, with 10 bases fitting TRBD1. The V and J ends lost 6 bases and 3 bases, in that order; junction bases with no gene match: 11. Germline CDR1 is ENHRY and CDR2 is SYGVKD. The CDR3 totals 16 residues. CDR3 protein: CAISSPPGQGHYEQYF. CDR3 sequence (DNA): TGTGCCATCAGCTCCCCCCCGGGACAGGGGCACTACGAGCAGTACTTC.

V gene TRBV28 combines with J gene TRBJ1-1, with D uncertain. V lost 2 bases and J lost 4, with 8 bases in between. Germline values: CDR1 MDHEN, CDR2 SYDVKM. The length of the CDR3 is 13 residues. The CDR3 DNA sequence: TGTGCCAGCAGTTTAGAGGTCCCCACTGAAGCTTTCTTT. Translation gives CASSLEVPTEAFF.

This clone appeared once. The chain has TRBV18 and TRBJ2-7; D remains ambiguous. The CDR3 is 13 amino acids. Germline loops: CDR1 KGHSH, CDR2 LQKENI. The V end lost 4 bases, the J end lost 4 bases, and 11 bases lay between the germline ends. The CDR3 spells CASSQAGKYEQYF. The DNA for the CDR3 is TGTGCCAGCTCACAGGCAGGAAAGTACGAGCAGTACTTC.

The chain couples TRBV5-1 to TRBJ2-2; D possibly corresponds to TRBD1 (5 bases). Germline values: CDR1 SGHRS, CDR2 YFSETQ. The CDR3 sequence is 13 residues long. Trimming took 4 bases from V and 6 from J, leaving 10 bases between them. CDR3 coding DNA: TGCGCCAGCAGCACAGGACCAGCCGGGGAGCTGTTTTTT. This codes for CASSTGPAGELFF.

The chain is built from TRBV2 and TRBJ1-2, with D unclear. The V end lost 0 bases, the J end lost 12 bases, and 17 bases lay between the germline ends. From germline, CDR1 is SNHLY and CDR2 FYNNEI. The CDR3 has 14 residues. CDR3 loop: CASSEAGGVSQHTF. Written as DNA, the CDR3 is TGTGCCAGCAGTGAAGCGGGTGGAGTTAGTCAGCACACCTTC. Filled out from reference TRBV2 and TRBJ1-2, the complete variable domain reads EPEVTQTPSHQVTQMGQEVILRCVPISNHLYFYWYRQILGQKVEFLVSFYNNEISEKSEIFDDQFSVERPDGSNFTLKIRSTKLEDSAMYFCASSEAGGVSQHTFGSGTRLTVV.

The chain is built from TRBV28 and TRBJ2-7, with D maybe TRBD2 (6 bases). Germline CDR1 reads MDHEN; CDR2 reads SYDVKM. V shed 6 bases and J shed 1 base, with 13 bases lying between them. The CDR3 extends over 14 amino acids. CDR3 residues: CASSWAGLSYEQYF. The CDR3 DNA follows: TGTGCCAGCAGCTGGGCGGGGCTGTCCTACGAGCAGTACTTC.

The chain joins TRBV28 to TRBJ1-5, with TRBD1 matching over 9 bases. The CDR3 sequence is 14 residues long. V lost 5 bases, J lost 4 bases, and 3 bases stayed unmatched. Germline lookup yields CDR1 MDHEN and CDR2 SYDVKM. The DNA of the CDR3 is TGTGCCAGCAGTATCGACAGGGGGAATCAGCCCCAGCATTTT. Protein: CASSIDRGNQPQHF. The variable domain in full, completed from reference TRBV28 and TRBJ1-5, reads DVKVTQSSRYLVKRTGEKVFLECVQDMDHENMFWYRQDPGLGLRLIYFSYDVKMKEKGDIPEGYSVSREKKERFSLILESASTNQTSMYLCASSIDRGNQPQHFGDGTRLSIL.